The source of this T cell receptor (beta chain) is a study of shared clonotypes between healthy human individuals. Germline V gene data show CDR1 as SQVTM and CDR2 as ANQGSEA. Trimming took off 6 bases at V and 2 bases at J, with 20 bases between the two ends. The CDR3 is 15 amino acids. Terminally differentiated effector memory CD45RA+ cells were left out of the naive CD8 fraction, which was CD45RO-negative and positively selected for CCR7. The repertoire was sequenced with immunoSEQ multiplex PCR; TCRdb's copy has only in-frame clones and lacks some. The sample contains approximately 810,000 clones, 80% to 95% of which appear only once.

This rearrangement joins TRBV29-1 to TRBJ2-7, with D possibly called TRBD1 or TRBD2 (5 bases each). The sequenced sample consisted of naive CD8+ T cells sorted from blood. This TCR came from a man in his thirties or forties in good health. In DNA, the CDR3 is TGCAGCGTGTTCCCCGGGGCGGAGACCCCCTACGAGCAGTACTTC. Translating gives CSVFPGAETPYEQYF.